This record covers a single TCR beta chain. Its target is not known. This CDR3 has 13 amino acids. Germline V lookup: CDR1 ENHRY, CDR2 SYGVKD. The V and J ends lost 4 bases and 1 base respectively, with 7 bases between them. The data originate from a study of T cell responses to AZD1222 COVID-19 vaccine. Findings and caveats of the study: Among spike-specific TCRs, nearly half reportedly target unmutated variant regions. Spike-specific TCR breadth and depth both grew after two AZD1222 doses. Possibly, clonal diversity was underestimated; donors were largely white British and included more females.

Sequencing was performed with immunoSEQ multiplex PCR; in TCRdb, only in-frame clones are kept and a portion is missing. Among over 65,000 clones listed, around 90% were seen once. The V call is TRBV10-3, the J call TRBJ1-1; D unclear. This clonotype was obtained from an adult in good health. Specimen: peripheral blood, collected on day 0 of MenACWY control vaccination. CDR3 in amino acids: CAISGAGNTEAFF. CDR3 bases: TGTGCCATCAGTGGGGCAGGGAACACTGAAGCTTTCTTT.